A single sample is the source of the 10 T cell receptor beta chains below, sequenced in a study of shared clonotypes between healthy human individuals. Only CD45RO-negative cells positively selected for CCR7 counted as naive CD8 cells, so terminally differentiated effector memory CD45RA+ cells were excluded. Sequencing was performed with immunoSEQ multiplex PCR; in TCRdb, only in-frame clones are kept and a portion is missing. Altogether millions of clones are present, under 95% being singletons, with the ten largest covering 1.5% to 2%. Sequenced sample: naive CD8+ T cells from PBMCs. The receptors were gathered from a man between 18 and 29 years old in good health. Some clones in this sample may be carry-over from other donors' samples.

The chain carries TRBV27 and TRBJ2-1; TRBD2 agrees at 7 bases. The CDR3 runs 12 residues. The trim removed 6 bases at V and 7 bases at J, leaving 3 bases unmatched. CDR1 and CDR2 (germline): MNHEY, SMNVEV (reference sequence). CDR3: CASRLAANEQFF. The CDR3 bases are TGTGCCAGCAGGCTAGCGGCAAATGAGCAGTTCTTC.

V and J are TRBV10-3 and TRBJ1-5; 8 nucleotides align to TRBD1. Germline CDR1 ENHRY, CDR2 SYGVKD. Trimming took 0 bases from V and 8 from J; bases not matched to a gene: 6. This CDR3 is 15 amino acids long. The CDR3 coding sequence is TGTGCCATCAGTGAGTCGAGCGCAGGGGGCAAGCCCCAGCATTTT. Translating it yields CAISESSAGGKPQHF.

The V and J genes are TRBV5-4 and TRBJ2-2; TRBD1 might be the D (6 bases). Germline CDR1 and CDR2: SGHNT and YYREEE (reference sequence). The length of the CDR3 is 15 residues. V was clipped by 0 bases and J by 7 bases, with 13 bases between them. CDR3 loop: CASSLGAGEGGELFF. As DNA, the CDR3 is TGTGCCAGCAGCTTGGGGGCAGGGGAAGGCGGGGAGCTGTTTTTT.

The chain joins TRBV25-1 to TRBJ1-1, with D hard to call. Germline CDR1 and CDR2: MGHDK and SYGVNS. This CDR3 region has 13 residues. Trimming took 6 bases from V and 5 from J, leaving 13 bases between them. The CDR3 loop reads CASRNAAGTEAFF. The DNA of the CDR3 is TGTGCCAGCAGAAATGCGGCGGGGACTGAAGCTTTCTTT.

The rearrangement joins TRBV6-5 to TRBJ1-2, with TRBD1 identical over 7 bases. Germline V lookup: CDR1 MNHEY, CDR2 SVGAGI. The CDR3 has 13 amino acids. V lost 6 bases, J lost 6 bases, and 7 bases stayed unmatched. CDR3 bases: TGTGCCAGCAGCAACCGGGACAGCGATGGCTACACCTTC. Translating it yields CASSNRDSDGYTF.

This clone has only one observation. This chain uses TRBV7-9 with TRBJ2-2, with D uncertain. V was trimmed by 8 bases and J by 1 base, leaving 11 bases between them. From germline, CDR1 is SEHNR and CDR2 FQNEAQ (reference sequence). There are 14 residues in the CDR3. CDR3 bases: TGTGCCAGCCCTACGACGGAGAACACCGGGGAGCTGTTTTTT. Its protein is CASPTTENTGELFF. Combining the CDR3 with reference TRBV7-9 and TRBJ2-2 gives the whole variable domain DTGVSQNPRHKITKRGQNVTFRCDPISEHNRLYWYRQTLGQGPEFLTYFQNEAQLEKSRLLSDRFSAERPKGSFSTLEIQRTEQGDSAMYLCASPTTENTGELFFGEGSRLTVL.

The chain carries TRBV28 and TRBJ1-5; TRBD1 agrees at 10 bases. V lost 4 bases to trimming and J lost 7 bases; unmatched junction nucleotides: 16. CDR3 size: 18 residues. Germline V lookup: CDR1 MDHEN, CDR2 SYDVKM. The DNA for the CDR3 is TGTGCCAGCAGTTCACTACTACTTGACAGGGGGCGAGGCCAGCCCCAGCATTTT. Amino acids: CASSSLLLDRGRGQPQHF. Complete variable domain (other parts from reference TRBV28 and TRBJ1-5): DVKVTQSSRYLVKRTGEKVFLECVQDMDHENMFWYRQDPGLGLRLIYFSYDVKMKEKGDIPEGYSVSREKKERFSLILESASTNQTSMYLCASSSLLLDRGRGQPQHFGDGTRLSIL.

This clone was found once. The genes are TRBV30 and TRBJ2-1, with 7 bases identical to TRBD2. J lost 5 bases, V lost 4 bases, and 17 bases had no gene match. Looked up from germline, CDR1 is GTSNPN and CDR2 is SVGIG (reference sequence). CDR3 size: 17 residues. The CDR3 DNA sequence: TGTGCCTGGACCCTGACTAGCTTATATGTAGTGGACAATGAGCAGTTCTTC. Residues: CAWTLTSLYVVDNEQFF.

The J gene is TRBJ2-2, the V gene TRBV7-8; TRBD1 aligns across 10 bases. The CDR3 runs 21 residues. J gave up 5 bases and V 4 bases, and 22 bases lay outside the gene matches. Germline loops: CDR1 SGHVS, CDR2 FQNEAQ. The CDR3 is CASSSPTGGPPLGRGTGELFF. In DNA, the CDR3 is TGTGCCAGCAGCTCACCGACAGGGGGCCCACCTTTAGGGAGAGGGACCGGGGAGCTGTTTTTT. Variable domain in full (rest from reference TRBV7-8 and TRBJ2-2): GAGVSQSPRYKVAKRGQDVALRCDPISGHVSLFWYQQALGQGPEFLTYFQNEAQLDKSGLPSDRFFAERPEGSVSTLKIQRTQQEDSAVYLCASSSPTGGPPLGRGTGELFFGEGSRLTVL.

The rearrangement joins TRBV7-9 to TRBJ1-2, with D possibly TRBD1 on 5 matching bases. This CDR3 has 15 amino acids. The germline gives CDR1 SEHNR, CDR2 FQNEAQ (reference sequence). V was shortened by 4 bases and J by 2 bases, with 14 bases between the two germline ends. In DNA, the CDR3 is TGTGCCAGCAGCTCCGTTAACCGGGACAACTATGGCTACACCTTC. It translates to CASSSVNRDNYGYTF.